These 24 T cell receptor beta chains share one sample of origin, sequenced in a study of blood T cell repertoires in COVID-19. Repertoires were generated with immunoSEQ multiplex PCR, while TCRdb's copy carries only in-frame clones and drops some. The sample comprises about 220,000 clones, less than 85% of which are singletons, and 3.6% rests with the top ten. The sample consisted of peripheral blood. All receptors come from an elderly woman with acute or convalescent COVID-19.

V and J are TRBV15 and TRBJ1-1; D unclear. The germline V gene has CDR1 LNHNV and CDR2 YYDKDF (reference sequence). The ends were cut back, 4 bases at V and 5 bases at J, with 11 bases in the middle. This CDR3 is 13 amino acids long. CDR3 bases: TGTGCCACCAGCAAGGCGTCGGGTACTGAAGCTTTCTTT. It yields the protein CATSKASGTEAFF.

This chain links TRBV3-1 (or the pseudogene TRBV3-2) with TRBJ1-1; D is possibly TRBD1 (6 bases). V gave up 3 bases and J gave up 1 base, with 12 bases separating them. The CDR3 length is 15 residues. Germline V gene data show CDR1 as LGHDT and CDR2 as YNNKEL (reference sequence). The CDR3 spells CASSHSIQGNTEAFF. As DNA, the CDR3 is TGTGCCAGCAGCCACTCGATACAGGGGAACACTGAAGCTTTCTTT.

V and J are TRBV29-1 and TRBJ1-5; a possible D gene is TRBD1 (6 bases). Germline V gene data show CDR1 as SQVTM and CDR2 as ANQGSEA. CDR3 length: 13 amino acids. V was pared by 2 bases and J by 1 base, with 6 bases between. For the CDR3, the DNA is TGCAGCGTTGAAACAGGGAGCAATCAGCCCCAGCATTTT. Its translation is CSVETGSNQPQHF.

For the CDR3, the DNA is TGTGCCAGCAGCTTAAGCGGCAGCACAGATACGCAGTATTTT. Encoded protein: CASSLSGSTDTQYF. The gene calls are TRBV7-8 and TRBJ2-3; maybe TRBD2 (5 bases). V gave up 2 bases and J gave up 0 bases, with 6 bases separating them. Germline V gene lookup returns CDR1 SGHVS and CDR2 FQNEAQ. This CDR3 is built from 14 residues.

The gene calls are TRBV27 and TRBJ1-6, with D unresolved. The CDR3 has 18 residues. Between the trimmed V and J ends, which lost 3 bases and 0 bases, there was a span of 15 bases. Germline CDR1 reads MNHEY; CDR2 reads SMNVEV (reference sequence). CDR3 protein: CASSLAGSSGSYNSPLHF. The DNA of the CDR3 is TGTGCCAGCAGTTTGGCAGGTTCAAGCGGCTCCTATAATTCACCCCTCCACTTT.

The gene calls are TRBV19 and TRBJ1-5, with 8 bases identical to TRBD1. The trim removed 8 bases at V and 5 bases at J, leaving 11 bases unmatched. The CDR3 covers 15 residues. CDR1 LNHDA and CDR2 SQIVND come from the germline V gene (reference sequence). The CDR3, as DNA: TGTGCCAGTGGGGTTTTAGGACAGGGAGATCAGCCCCAGCATTTT. Its translation: CASGVLGQGDQPQHF.

The V and J genes are TRBV3-1 (or the pseudogene TRBV3-2) and TRBJ1-1, with TRBD1 matching 9 bases. Per the germline V gene, CDR1 is LGHDT and CDR2 is YNNKEL (reference sequence). The CDR3 extends over 15 amino acids. With V trimmed by 4 bases and J by 5 bases, 8 bases remained unmatched. The chain's CDR3 is CASSPATGGSTEAFF. In nucleotides, the CDR3 is TGTGCCAGCAGCCCAGCGACAGGGGGGTCTACTGAAGCTTTCTTT.

The chain uses TRBV6-1 and TRBJ1-3; TRBD1 is a possible D gene (6 bases). Germline V gene lookup returns CDR1 MNHNS and CDR2 SASEGT. With 2 bases removed from V and 4 bases from J, the gap between germline ends came to 9 bases. There are 14 residues in the CDR3. CDR3 in amino acids: CASSETTGGNTIYF. CDR3 DNA: TGTGCCAGCAGTGAAACCACAGGGGGAAACACCATATATTTT.

This clone was observed a single time. The chain has TRBV6-6 and TRBJ2-3; 8 nucleotides align to TRBD2. V shed 2 bases, J shed 6 bases, and the junction held 7 bases outside the gene matches. Germline-derived CDR1 and CDR2 are MNHNY and SVGAGI (reference sequence). CDR3 length equals 15 residues. CDR3 residues: CASSYAGGYGDTQYF. DNA for the CDR3: TGTGCCAGCAGTTACGCGGGGGGTTACGGGGATACGCAGTATTTT.

The chain links TRBV5-1 to TRBJ2-1; tentative D call: TRBD2 (5 bases). Germline CDR1 is SGHRS and CDR2 is YFSETQ. CDR3 length: 12 residues. Trimming shortened V by 4 bases and J by 7 bases, and 9 bases separated the two germline ends. The CDR3, as DNA: TGCGCCAGCAGCCCGGGAAATAATGAGCAGTTCTTC. Protein product: CASSPGNNEQFF.

The V and J genes are TRBV11-2 and TRBJ2-7, with 9 bases fitting TRBD1. Germline CDR1 and CDR2: SGHAT and FQNNGV. With V trimmed by 0 bases and J by 4 bases, 7 bases remained unmatched. The CDR3 has 16 amino acids. CDR3 amino acids: CASSLDSGQGRYEQYF. The CDR3 DNA reads as TGTGCCAGCAGCTTAGATTCCGGACAGGGGCGGTACGAGCAGTACTTC.

A few counts support this clone. V gene TRBV10-3 combines with J gene TRBJ1-1; 8 bases line up with TRBD1. CDR1 is ENHRY and CDR2 is SYGVKD in the germline V gene. V was pared by 6 bases and J by 1 base, with 4 bases of the junction left unmatched. The CDR3 is 14 residues long. The CDR3 DNA reads as TGTGCCATCAGCTATGGACAGGGGAACACTGAAGCTTTCTTT. Its protein is CAISYGQGNTEAFF.

To note about this clone: Other DNA sequences in the same sample also yield this CDR3. The chain is built from TRBV29-1 and TRBJ2-1; TRBD1 agrees at 9 bases. The CDR3 is 13 residues long. V lost 3 bases, J lost 6 bases, and 3 bases stayed unmatched. CDR1 is SQVTM, CDR2 ANQGSEA, per germline. The CDR3 here is CSVEGQGVNEQFF. The CDR3 coding sequence is TGCAGCGTTGAGGGACAGGGAGTCAATGAGCAGTTCTTC.

The CDR3 DNA is TGTGCCCTAGGTAGAGGGAACTATGGCTACACCTTC. Translation gives CALGRGNYGYTF. The V and J genes are TRBV10-3 and TRBJ1-2; D is undetermined. V lost 11 bases and J lost 2, with 12 bases in between. The CDR3 has 12 residues. Looked up from germline, CDR1 is ENHRY and CDR2 is SYGVKD.

This chain connects TRBV10-2 to TRBJ2-3, with 9 bases fitting TRBD2. J was trimmed by 2 bases and V by 2 bases; bases with no gene match: 5. The length of the CDR3 is 16 residues. Looked up from germline, CDR1 is WSHSY and CDR2 is SAAADI. This CDR3 reads CASSEPPGLATDTQYF. The CDR3, as DNA: TGCGCCAGCAGTGAGCCTCCGGGACTAGCCACAGATACGCAGTATTTT.

The rearrangement links TRBV6-6 to TRBJ1-2; 7 positions match TRBD1. There are 13 residues in the CDR3. CDR1 and CDR2 (germline): MNHNY, SVGAGI (reference sequence). The junction had 4 bases not matched to a gene; V was cut back by 6 bases and J by 3 bases. CDR3 loop: CASRSGTDYGYTF. The CDR3 DNA follows: TGTGCCAGCAGGTCCGGGACAGACTATGGCTACACCTTC.

The chain carries TRBV30 and TRBJ2-7; 7 positions agree with TRBD1. The germline CDR1 and CDR2 sequences are GTSNPN and SVGIG (reference sequence). The ends lost 0 bases at V and 7 bases at J; junction bases unmatched: 6. CDR3 length: 13 amino acids. This CDR3 reads CAWSVIGGGEQYF. In nucleotides, the CDR3 is TGTGCCTGGAGTGTAATAGGGGGCGGAGAGCAGTACTTC. Using reference TRBV30 and TRBJ2-7 for the parts outside the CDR3, the full variable domain is SQTIHQWPATLVQPVGSPLSLECTVEGTSNPNLYWYRQAAGRGLQLLFYSVGIGQISSEVPQNLSASRPQDRQFILSSKKLLLSDSGFYLCAWSVIGGGEQYFGPGTRLTVT.

The chain is built from TRBV5-1 and TRBJ2-5; 10 nucleotides agree with TRBD2. The junction had 3 bases not matched to a gene; V was cut back by 2 bases and J by 2 bases. Germline V CDR1 and CDR2: SGHRS, YFSETQ. The CDR3 sequence is 15 residues long. The CDR3 DNA is TGCGCCAGCAGCTTTCTAGCGGGGGCGCAAGAGACCCAGTACTTC. This gives the protein CASSFLAGAQETQYF.

The rearrangement joins TRBV10-3 to TRBJ2-2, with 12 nucleotides matching TRBD2. V gave up 7 bases and J gave up 3 bases; unmatched junction bases: 3. The CDR3 is made up of 15 amino acids. Germline-derived CDR1 and CDR2 are ENHRY and SYGVKD. CDR3 nucleotide sequence: TGTGCCATCACATCTAGCGGGGGGGACACCGGGGAGCTGTTTTTT. Amino acids: CAITSSGGDTGELFF.

The rearrangement joins TRBV15 to TRBJ1-5, with 7 bases identical to TRBD1. The trim removed 1 base at V and 1 base at J, leaving 4 bases unmatched. The V gene's germline CDR1 is LNHNV and CDR2 YYDKDF (reference sequence). CDR3 size: 16 residues. The CDR3 nucleotides read TGTGCCACCAGCAGAGGTCGGACAGGCAGCAATCAGCCCCAGCATTTT. This codes for CATSRGRTGSNQPQHF.

This clone has a single count. The J gene is TRBJ2-1, the V gene TRBV11-3, with 16 nucleotides matching TRBD2. V shed 3 bases and J 7 bases; nucleotides not matched to a gene: 12. The CDR3 is made up of 19 amino acids. The V gene's germline CDR1 is SGHNT and CDR2 YENEEA. The CDR3 is CASSFRGTSGGAVRNEQFF. The CDR3 DNA reads as TGTGCCAGCAGCTTTCGTGGGACTAGCGGGGGGGCCGTTCGAAATGAGCAGTTCTTC. The complete variable domain, with remaining parts taken from reference TRBV11-3 and TRBJ2-1, reads EAGVVQSPRYKIIEKKQPVAFWCNPISGHNTLYWYLQNLGQGPELLIRYENEEAVDDSQLPKDRFSAERLKGVDSTLKIQPAELGDSAVYLCASSFRGTSGGAVRNEQFFGPGTRLTVL.

V gene TRBV19 combines with J gene TRBJ2-5, with 9 bases aligning to TRBD1. The CDR3 length is 15 residues. In germline, CDR1 is LNHDA, CDR2 SQIVND (reference sequence). Germline trimming cut 5 bases from V and 5 bases from J; bases unmatched to any gene: 9. The CDR3, as DNA: TGTGCCAGTAGTGTTGGACAGGGGCTTACGGAGACCCAGTACTTC. It is translated as CASSVGQGLTETQYF.

The J gene is TRBJ2-2, the V gene TRBV9; 7 nucleotides line up with TRBD2. Germline CDR1 is SGDLS and CDR2 is YYNGEE. The CDR3 has 16 amino acids. V was clipped by 0 bases and J by 6 bases; unmatched bases: 8. This CDR3 reads CASSVGLGGYPGELFF. In nucleotides, the CDR3 is TGTGCCAGCAGCGTAGGACTCGGGGGGTACCCCGGGGAGCTGTTTTTT.

The CDR3 nucleotides are TGTGCCAGCAGCAAGACTCAGGGAACTAATGAAAAACTGTTTTTT. Its translation: CASSKTQGTNEKLFF. The J gene is TRBJ1-4, the V gene TRBV7-2; perhaps TRBD1 as D (5 bases). The CDR3 loop spans 15 amino acids. V was shortened by 5 bases and J by 1 base, with 11 bases between the two germline ends. Germline CDR1 SGHTA, CDR2 FQGNSA.